One and the same sample provided the 5 T cell receptor beta chains below, sequenced in a study of Ad26.COV2.S vaccination and SARS-CoV-2 variants. The assay was immunoSEQ multiplex PCR, and TCRdb's table has in-frame clones only and misses some. The sample has roughly 100,000 clones, roughly 80% seen once. This sample comprised peripheral blood, obtained after recovery from COVID-19. Source of these receptors: a human donor who had recovered from COVID-19.

This rearrangement joins TRBV5-4 to TRBJ1-2; TRBD1 is a possible D gene (5 bases). CDR1 is SGHNT and CDR2 is YYREEE in the germline V gene (reference sequence). With 5 bases removed from V and 5 bases from J, the gap between germline ends came to 13 bases. This CDR3 spans 13 amino acids. The CDR3 spells CASRLTGEYGYTF. The CDR3 DNA follows: TGTGCCAGCAGACTCACAGGAGAATATGGCTACACCTTC.

Concerning this clone itself: The sample has other DNA sequences that encode this CDR3 too. The genes are TRBV5-1 and TRBJ2-3, with 10 bases matching TRBD2. Germline V gives CDR1 SGHRS, CDR2 YFSETQ. J was trimmed by 2 bases and V by 1 base; bases with no gene match: 7. This CDR3 has 17 amino acids. The CDR3 region is CASSLSLAGAYTDTQYF. The CDR3 coding sequence is TGCGCCAGCAGCTTGTCTCTAGCGGGGGCATACACAGATACGCAGTATTTT.

The CDR3 protein is CSGGGQARDTQYF. The CDR3 nucleotides are TGCAGCGGCGGGGGACAAGCGAGGGATACGCAGTATTTT. This sequence joins TRBV29-1 and TRBJ2-3; perhaps TRBD2 as D (7 bases). CDR1 is SQVTM, CDR2 ANQGSEA, per germline. This CDR3 region has 13 residues. V lost 7 bases, J lost 6 bases, and 17 bases lay in between.

This CDR3 is CASSQGSRQGARGYTF. The CDR3 DNA follows: TGTGCCAGCAGCCAAGGGAGCCGACAGGGGGCTAGAGGCTACACCTTC. The V gene is TRBV3-1 (or the pseudogene TRBV3-2), the J gene TRBJ1-2; the match to TRBD1 covers 10 bases. Germline assignment: CDR1 LGHDT and CDR2 YNNKEL (reference sequence). The CDR3 spans 16 residues. After removal of 1 base from V and 8 bases from J, the junction contained 10 bases not matched to a gene.

The chain uses TRBV7-2 and TRBJ2-4; 10 positions match TRBD2. The V gene end was trimmed by 4 bases and the J gene end by 7 bases; junction bases not matched to a gene: 7. The length of the CDR3 is 15 residues. CDR1 and CDR2 (germline): SGHTA, FQGNSA. The CDR3 DNA follows: TGTGCCAGCAGCTCGAGCGGGGGGGCCGGGAACATTCAGTACTTC. Its protein product is CASSSSGGAGNIQYF.